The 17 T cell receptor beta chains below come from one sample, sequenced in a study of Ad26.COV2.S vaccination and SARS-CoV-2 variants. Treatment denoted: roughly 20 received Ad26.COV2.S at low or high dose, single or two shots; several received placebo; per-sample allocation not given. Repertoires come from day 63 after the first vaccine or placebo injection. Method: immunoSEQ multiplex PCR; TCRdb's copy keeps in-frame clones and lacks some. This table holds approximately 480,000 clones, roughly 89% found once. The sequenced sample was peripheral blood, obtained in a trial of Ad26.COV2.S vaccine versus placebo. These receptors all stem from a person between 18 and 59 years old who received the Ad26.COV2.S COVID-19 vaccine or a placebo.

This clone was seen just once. This CDR3 reads CASSRGELFF. The CDR3 nucleotides are TGTGCCAGCAGCCGCGGGGAGCTGTTTTTT. J is TRBJ2-2 and V is TRBV6-6; no clear D gene. From germline, CDR1 is MNHNY and CDR2 SVGAGI (reference sequence). Trimming removed 6 bases at V and 7 bases at J, with 3 bases between. The CDR3 is made up of 10 amino acids.

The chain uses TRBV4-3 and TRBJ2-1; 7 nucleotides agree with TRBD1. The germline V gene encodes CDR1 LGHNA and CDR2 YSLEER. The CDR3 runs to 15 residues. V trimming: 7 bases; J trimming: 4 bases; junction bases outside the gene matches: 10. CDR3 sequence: CASISSTGRYNEQFF. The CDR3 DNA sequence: TGCGCCAGCATTTCATCGACAGGGAGATACAATGAGCAGTTCTTC.

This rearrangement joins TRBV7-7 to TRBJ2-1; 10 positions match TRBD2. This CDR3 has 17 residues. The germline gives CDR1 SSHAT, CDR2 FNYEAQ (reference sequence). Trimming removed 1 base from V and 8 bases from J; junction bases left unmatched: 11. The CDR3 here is CASSLGLAGVVSDEQFF. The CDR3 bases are TGTGCCAGCAGCTTAGGTCTAGCGGGAGTAGTTTCCGATGAGCAGTTCTTC.

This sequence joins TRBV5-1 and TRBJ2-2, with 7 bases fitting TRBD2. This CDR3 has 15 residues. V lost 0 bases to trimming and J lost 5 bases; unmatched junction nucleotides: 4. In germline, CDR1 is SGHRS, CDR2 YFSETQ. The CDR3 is CASSLGASGTGELFF. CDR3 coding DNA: TGCGCCAGCAGCTTGGGGGCTAGCGGAACCGGGGAGCTGTTTTTT.

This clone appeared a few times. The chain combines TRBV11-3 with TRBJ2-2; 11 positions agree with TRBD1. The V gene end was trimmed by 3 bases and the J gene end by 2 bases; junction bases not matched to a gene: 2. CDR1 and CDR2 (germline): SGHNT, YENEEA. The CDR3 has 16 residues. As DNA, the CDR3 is TGTGCCAGCAGCTTGGACAGGGGGCGAAACACCGGGGAGCTGTTTTTT. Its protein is CASSLDRGRNTGELFF.

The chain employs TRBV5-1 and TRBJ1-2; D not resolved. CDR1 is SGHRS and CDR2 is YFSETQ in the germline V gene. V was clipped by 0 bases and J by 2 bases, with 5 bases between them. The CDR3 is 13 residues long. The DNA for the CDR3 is TGCGCCAGCAGCTTGGCGCAGAACTATGGCTACACCTTC. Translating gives CASSLAQNYGYTF.

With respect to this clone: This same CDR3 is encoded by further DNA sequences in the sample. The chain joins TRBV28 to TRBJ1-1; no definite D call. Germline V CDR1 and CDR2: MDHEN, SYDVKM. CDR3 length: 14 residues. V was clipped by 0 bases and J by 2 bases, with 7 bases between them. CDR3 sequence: CASSLWGGNTEAFF. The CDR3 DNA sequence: TGTGCCAGCAGTTTATGGGGAGGCAACACTGAAGCTTTCTTT.

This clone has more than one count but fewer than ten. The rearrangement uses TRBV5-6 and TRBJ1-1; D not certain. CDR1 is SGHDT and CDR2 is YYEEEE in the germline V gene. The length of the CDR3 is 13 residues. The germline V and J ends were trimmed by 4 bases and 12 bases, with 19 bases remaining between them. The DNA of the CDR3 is TGTGCCAGCAGCCTAAGAAGACATATGGGAACTTTCTTT. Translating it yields CASSLRRHMGTFF.

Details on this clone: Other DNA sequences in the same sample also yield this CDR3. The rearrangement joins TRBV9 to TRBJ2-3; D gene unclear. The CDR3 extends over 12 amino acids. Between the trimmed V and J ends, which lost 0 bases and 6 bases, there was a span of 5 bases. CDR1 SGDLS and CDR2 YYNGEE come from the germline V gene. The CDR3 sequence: CASSVGVDTQYF. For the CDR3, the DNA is TGTGCCAGCAGCGTAGGTGTTGATACGCAGTATTTT.

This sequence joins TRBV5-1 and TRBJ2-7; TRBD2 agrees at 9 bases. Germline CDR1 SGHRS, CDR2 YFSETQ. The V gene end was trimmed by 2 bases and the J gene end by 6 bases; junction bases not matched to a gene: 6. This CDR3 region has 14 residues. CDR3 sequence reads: CASSLAGGLGEQYF. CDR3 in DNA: TGCGCCAGCAGCTTAGCGGGAGGCCTGGGCGAGCAGTACTTC.

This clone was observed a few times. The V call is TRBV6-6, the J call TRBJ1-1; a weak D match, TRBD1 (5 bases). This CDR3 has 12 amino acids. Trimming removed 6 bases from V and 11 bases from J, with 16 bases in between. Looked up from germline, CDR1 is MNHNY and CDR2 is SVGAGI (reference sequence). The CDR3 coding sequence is TGTGCCAGCAGGGCCGGGACCGGTCTGGCTTTCTTT. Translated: CASRAGTGLAFF.

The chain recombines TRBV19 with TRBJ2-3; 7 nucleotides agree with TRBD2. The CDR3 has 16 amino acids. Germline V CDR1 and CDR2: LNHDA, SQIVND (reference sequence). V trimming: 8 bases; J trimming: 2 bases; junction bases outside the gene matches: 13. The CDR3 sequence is CASRLRDYSSTDTQYF. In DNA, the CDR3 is TGTGCCAGTCGCCTCAGGGACTACAGCTCCACAGATACGCAGTATTTT.

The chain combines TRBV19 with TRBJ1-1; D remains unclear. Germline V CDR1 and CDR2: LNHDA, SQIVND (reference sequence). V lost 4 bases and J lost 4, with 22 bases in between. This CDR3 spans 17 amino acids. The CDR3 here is CASSTYVRGPAFTEAFF. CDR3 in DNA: TGTGCCAGTAGTACGTACGTGCGAGGACCCGCATTCACTGAAGCTTTCTTT.

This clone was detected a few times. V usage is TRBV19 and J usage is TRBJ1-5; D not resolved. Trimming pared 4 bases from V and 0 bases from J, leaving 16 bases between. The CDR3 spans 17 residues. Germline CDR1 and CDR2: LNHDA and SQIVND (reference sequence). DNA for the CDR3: TGTGCCAGTAGTAAGGGTGTGGTCAGCCTTAGCAATCAGCCCCAGCATTTT. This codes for CASSKGVVSLSNQPQHF.

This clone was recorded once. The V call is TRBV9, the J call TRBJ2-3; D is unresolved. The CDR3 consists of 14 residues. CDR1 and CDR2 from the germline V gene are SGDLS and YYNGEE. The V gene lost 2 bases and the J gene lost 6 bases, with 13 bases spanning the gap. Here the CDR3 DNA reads TGTGCCAGCAGCGTTGCCCCCTCAATTGATACGCAGTATTTT. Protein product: CASSVAPSIDTQYF.

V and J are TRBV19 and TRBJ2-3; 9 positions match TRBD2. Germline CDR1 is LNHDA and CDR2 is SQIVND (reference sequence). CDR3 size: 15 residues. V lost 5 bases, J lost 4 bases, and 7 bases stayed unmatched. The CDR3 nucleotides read TGTGCCAGTAGTGGAGCTAGCGGGATGTCAGATACGCAGTATTTT. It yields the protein CASSGASGMSDTQYF.

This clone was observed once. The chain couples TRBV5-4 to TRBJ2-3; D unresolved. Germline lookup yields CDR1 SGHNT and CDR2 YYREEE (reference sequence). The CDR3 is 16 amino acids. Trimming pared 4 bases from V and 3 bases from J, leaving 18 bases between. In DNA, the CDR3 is TGTGCCAGCAGCCTCGCCCCTGCGAGCCGTACAGATACGCAGTATTTT. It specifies CASSLAPASRTDTQYF. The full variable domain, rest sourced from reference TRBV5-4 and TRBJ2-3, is ETGVTQSPTHLIKTRGQQVTLRCSSQSGHNTVSWYQQALGQGPQFIFQYYREEENGRGNFPPRFSGLQFPNYSSELNVNALELDDSALYLCASSLAPASRTDTQYFGPGTRLTVL.